One and the same sample provided the 21 T cell receptor beta chains below, sequenced in a study of immune cell composition in non-small cell lung cancer. Normal lung was taken at the farthest possible site, at least 3 cm from tumour. TCRdb keeps only in-frame clones here, not all; method: immunoSEQ multiplex PCR. The data contain some 4,600 clones, over 60% of them singletons. Specimen: non-adjacent lung tissue. These receptors originate from a human donor with non-small cell lung cancer.

A single count supports this clone. The genes are TRBV7-2 and TRBJ1-6; TRBD1 matches at 7 bases. This CDR3 contains 15 residues. The V gene's germline CDR1 is SGHTA and CDR2 FQGNSA. V shed 5 bases, J shed 9 bases, and the junction held 10 bases outside the gene matches. Written as DNA, the CDR3 is TGTGCCAGCAGCCCCCTTCGACAGGGCAGTTCACCCCTCCACTTT. Translated, it gives CASSPLRQGSSPLHF.

V and J are TRBV7-8 and TRBJ1-5; 7 bases align to TRBD1. Germline CDR1 is SGHVS and CDR2 is FQNEAQ. Trimming took 5 bases from V and 8 from J; bases not matched to a gene: 9. The CDR3 consists of 14 residues. The CDR3 here is CASSAVQGGKPQHF. The CDR3, as DNA: TGTGCCAGCAGCGCAGTCCAGGGGGGAAAGCCCCAGCATTTT.

The chain couples TRBV19 to TRBJ2-7; 10 bases are shared with TRBD1. The CDR3 length is 14 residues. CDR1 is LNHDA and CDR2 is SQIVND in the germline V gene (reference sequence). V shed 5 bases, J shed 4 bases, and the junction held 5 bases outside the gene matches. CDR3 nucleotides: TGTGCCAGTAGTTCGACAGGGGGCGAGTACGAGCAGTACTTC. Translating gives CASSSTGGEYEQYF. Together with reference TRBV19 and TRBJ2-7, the CDR3 gives the full variable domain: DGGITQSPKYLFRKEGQNVTLSCEQNLNHDAMYWYRQDPGQGLRLIYYSQIVNDFQKGDIAEGYSVSREKKESFPLTVTSAQKNPTAFYLCASSSTGGEYEQYFGPGTRLTVT.

This clone occurred once. The chain links TRBV2 to TRBJ1-5; D possibly corresponds to TRBD1 (5 bases). The CDR3 loop spans 14 amino acids. Per germline, CDR1 SNHLY and CDR2 FYNNEI. With 7 bases removed from V and 6 bases from J, the gap between germline ends came to 16 bases. Here the CDR3 DNA reads TGTGCCAGCACCGTGAACGTCAGGGCTCAGCCCCAGCATTTT. Residues: CASTVNVRAQPQHF.

This clone has more than one count but fewer than ten. This chain joins TRBV25-1 and TRBJ1-1; 7 positions match TRBD1. CDR1 is MGHDK and CDR2 is SYGVNS in the germline V gene. V lost 3 bases, J lost 5 bases, and 9 bases stayed unmatched. The CDR3 consists of 15 residues. In DNA form, the CDR3 reads TGTGCCAGCAGTGACCGAGGCAGGGGGACGACTGAAGCTTTCTTT. Amino acid sequence: CASSDRGRGTTEAFF.

The chain is built from TRBV29-1 and TRBJ2-7, with TRBD2 as a possible D gene (7 bases). The germline V and J ends were trimmed by 5 bases and 4 bases, with 18 bases remaining between them. Per germline, CDR1 SQVTM and CDR2 ANQGSEA. The CDR3 extends over 14 amino acids. CDR3 DNA sequence: TGCAGCGTTCTCGTCCGGGGGGCAGGGTACGAGCAGTACTTC. This codes for CSVLVRGAGYEQYF.

This clone was seen only a few times. This rearrangement joins TRBV5-1 to TRBJ2-7; D gene uncertain. Germline CDR1 is SGHRS and CDR2 is YFSETQ. V lost 2 bases and J 1 base, leaving 10 bases between the germline ends. This CDR3 comprises 14 residues. The CDR3 region has the DNA TGCGCCAGCAGCTTCTTGGACGAGTCCTACGAGCAGTACTTC. Its translation is CASSFLDESYEQYF.

The chain uses TRBV4-1 and TRBJ1-1; D is possibly TRBD1 (6 bases). Germline CDR1 MGHRA, CDR2 YSYEKL. Trimming left V 4 bases short and J 3 bases short, with 12 bases between. The CDR3 sequence is 14 residues long. CDR3 sequence: CASSPGGAHTEAFF. Here the CDR3 DNA reads TGCGCCAGCAGCCCCGGGGGCGCGCACACTGAAGCTTTCTTT.

V is TRBV5-6 and J is TRBJ2-5, with a possible D match to TRBD1 (6 bases). The CDR3 is 15 residues long. CDR1 is SGHDT and CDR2 is YYEEEE in the germline V gene. The V and J ends lost 0 bases and 0 bases respectively, with 9 bases between them. In DNA, the CDR3 is TGTGCCAGCAGCTTGGATGACAGGTACCAAGAGACCCAGTACTTC. As protein: CASSLDDRYQETQYF. The full variable domain, rest sourced from reference TRBV5-6 and TRBJ2-5, is DAGVTQSPTHLIKTRGQQVTLRCSPKSGHDTVSWYQQALGQGPQFIFQYYEEEERQRGNFPDRFSGHQFPNYSSELNVNALLLGDSALYLCASSLDDRYQETQYFGPGTRLLVL.

The genes are TRBV7-6 and TRBJ2-1; D is perhaps TRBD1 or TRBD2 (6 bases each). Germline V gene lookup returns CDR1 SGHVS and CDR2 FNYEAQ. V was pared by 5 bases and J by 2 bases, with 19 bases between. This CDR3 is built from 17 residues. The CDR3 coding sequence is TGTGCCAGCAGCCCCCATTTGACGGGGGCGGCCTACAATGAGCAGTTCTTC. Translated: CASSPHLTGAAYNEQFF.

This clone appeared a few times. The V call is TRBV10-2, the J call TRBJ2-7, with D possibly matching TRBD1 (5 bases). The CDR3 runs 13 residues. The germline V and J ends were trimmed by 6 bases and 6 bases, with 15 bases remaining between them. Germline V gene data show CDR1 as WSHSY and CDR2 as SAAADI. The CDR3 protein is CASRRGDPGEQYF. The DNA for the CDR3 is TGCGCCAGCAGAAGGGGCGATCCGGGCGAGCAGTACTTC.

With regard to this clone: The same CDR3 also results from other DNA sequences found in this sample. The CDR3 reads CASSLVLSGANVLTF. In DNA form, the CDR3 reads TGTGCCAGCAGCTTGGTCTTATCTGGGGCCAACGTCCTGACTTTC. The rearrangement uses TRBV7-3 and TRBJ2-6; no definite D call. V was trimmed by 3 bases and J by 1 base, leaving 7 bases between them. CDR3 length equals 15 residues. CDR1 is SGHTA, CDR2 FQGTGA, per germline.

This chain links TRBV9 with TRBJ1-4; no definite D call. Germline CDR1 reads SGDLS; CDR2 reads YYNGEE. The ends were cut back, 0 bases at V and 0 bases at J, with 6 bases in the middle. The CDR3 runs to 15 residues. CDR3 in amino acids: CASSVVRATNEKLFF. CDR3 DNA: TGTGCCAGCAGCGTAGTCCGGGCAACTAATGAAAAACTGTTTTTT.

The chain links TRBV19 to TRBJ2-3, with TRBD2 as a possible D gene (5 bases). Trimming left V 3 bases short and J 0 bases short, with 10 bases between. In germline, CDR1 is LNHDA, CDR2 SQIVND (reference sequence). The CDR3 consists of 15 residues. The CDR3 spells CASSMDEGSTDTQYF. The CDR3 nucleotides read TGTGCCAGTAGTATGGATGAGGGTAGCACAGATACGCAGTATTTT. The entire variable domain, with the rest obtained from reference TRBV19 and TRBJ2-3, is as follows: DGGITQSPKYLFRKEGQNVTLSCEQNLNHDAMYWYRQDPGQGLRLIYYSQIVNDFQKGDIAEGYSVSREKKESFPLTVTSAQKNPTAFYLCASSMDEGSTDTQYFGPGTRLTVL.

This clone was detected only a few times. V usage is TRBV5-1 and J usage is TRBJ2-7; D remains unclear. The germline gives CDR1 SGHRS, CDR2 YFSETQ. Trimming removed 1 base at V and 7 bases at J, with 12 bases between. The CDR3 is made up of 13 amino acids. Written as DNA, the CDR3 is TGCGCCAGCAGCTTGAGGTATCTGGAGGAGCAGTACTTC. Its protein is CASSLRYLEEQYF.

This chain links TRBV11-3 with TRBJ2-3, with 12 nucleotides matching TRBD2. CDR3 size: 16 residues. Germline trimming cut 5 bases from V and 1 base from J; bases unmatched to any gene: 4. CDR1 and CDR2 from the germline V gene are SGHNT and YENEEA. DNA for the CDR3: TGTGCCAGCAGCAGAGGGACTAGCGGGCGCACAGATACGCAGTATTTT. This translates into CASSRGTSGRTDTQYF.

In this sample, this clone is medium-sized. The chain is built from TRBV5-6 and TRBJ1-2; possibly TRBD1 for D (6 bases). CDR3 length: 15 residues. Trimming pared 1 base from V and 7 bases from J, leaving 17 bases between. Looked up from germline, CDR1 is SGHDT and CDR2 is YYEEEE. CDR3 coding DNA: TGTGCCAGCAGCTTGAGGGGACACGGGTCGGGTGGCTACACCTTC. This sequence encodes CASSLRGHGSGGYTF.

The chain uses TRBV18 and TRBJ1-5; TRBD1 matches 10 bases. Germline V gene data show CDR1 as KGHSH and CDR2 as LQKENI. This CDR3 contains 14 residues. V lost 2 bases, J lost 6 bases, and 1 base stayed unmatched. CDR3 loop: CASSPGTGVQPQHF. The CDR3 DNA sequence: TGTGCCAGCTCACCAGGGACAGGGGTTCAGCCCCAGCATTTT. The entire variable domain, with the rest obtained from reference TRBV18 and TRBJ1-5, is as follows: NAGVMQNPRHLVRRRGQEARLRCSPMKGHSHVYWYRQLPEEGLKFMVYLQKENIIDESGMPKERFSAEFPKEGPSILRIQQVVRGDSAAYFCASSPGTGVQPQHFGDGTRLSIL.

This sequence joins TRBV7-3 and TRBJ2-3; 8 bases are shared with TRBD1. The germline gives CDR1 SGHTA, CDR2 FQGTGA. V lost 6 bases, J lost 4 bases, and 6 bases stayed unmatched. This CDR3 comprises 14 residues. The CDR3 DNA sequence: TGTGCCAGCAGATTGGACAGGGCGTCAGATACGCAGTATTTT. Protein: CASRLDRASDTQYF.

The CDR3 protein is CASSFGSYSYNSPLHF. The CDR3 bases are TGCGCCAGCAGCTTTGGCAGCTACTCCTATAATTCACCCCTCCACTTT. The chain links TRBV5-1 to TRBJ1-6; D unclear. Germline V gives CDR1 SGHRS, CDR2 YFSETQ. This CDR3 contains 16 residues. Trimming stripped 2 bases from V and 0 bases from J, with 9 bases between.

The genes are TRBV5-1 and TRBJ2-2; D is possibly TRBD2 (7 bases). The germline CDR1 and CDR2 sequences are SGHRS and YFSETQ. Trimming took off 0 bases at V and 3 bases at J, with 12 bases between the two ends. This CDR3 has 16 amino acids. The CDR3 nucleotides read TGCGCCAGCAGCTTGGAGGGGGGGCCAGACACCGGGGAGCTGTTTTTT. Translating it yields CASSLEGGPDTGELFF.